This T cell receptor beta chain is drawn from a study of response to subunit inactivated influenza vaccine. TCRdb itself ran the RT-PCR reads through MiXCR, one entry per CDR3 protein. The sample yields about 500,000 distinct CDR3 sequences, 13% seen once. General study points: T cells newly recruited by each seasonal influenza vaccination are few, the authors suggested.

The ends were cut back, 3 bases at V and 11 bases at J, with 16 bases in the middle. The CDR3 is 14 amino acids. Germline V gene sequence: CDR1 KGHDR, CDR2 SFDVKD. This clonotype has a count of ten or more. Its specificity is unknown. V gene TRBV24-1 combines with J gene TRBJ1-5, with D possibly matching TRBD1 (5 bases). This TCR came from a man aged 45-65 years who received an inactivated influenza vaccine. The input for sequencing was PBMCs from blood, taken roughly 47 days after vaccination. The CDR3 bases are TGTGCCACCAGTGATCCCCTATCAGGGCTTTCCCAGCATTTT. It specifies CATSDPLSGLSQHF.